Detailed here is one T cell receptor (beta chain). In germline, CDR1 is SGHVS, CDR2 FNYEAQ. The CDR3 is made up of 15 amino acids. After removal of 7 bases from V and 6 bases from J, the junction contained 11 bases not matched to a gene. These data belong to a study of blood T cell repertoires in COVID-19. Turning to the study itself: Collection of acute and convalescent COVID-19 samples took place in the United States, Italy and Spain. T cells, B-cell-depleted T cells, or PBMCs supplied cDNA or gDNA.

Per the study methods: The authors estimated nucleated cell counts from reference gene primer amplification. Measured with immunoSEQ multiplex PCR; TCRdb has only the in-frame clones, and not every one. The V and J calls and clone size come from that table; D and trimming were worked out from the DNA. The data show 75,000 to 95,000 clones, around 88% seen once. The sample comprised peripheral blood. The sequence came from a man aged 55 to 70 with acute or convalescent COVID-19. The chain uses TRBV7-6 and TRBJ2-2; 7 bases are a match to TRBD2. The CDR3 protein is CASTKTGGFAGELFF. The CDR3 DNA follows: TGTGCCAGCACCAAAACGGGGGGTTTCGCCGGGGAGCTGTTTTTT.